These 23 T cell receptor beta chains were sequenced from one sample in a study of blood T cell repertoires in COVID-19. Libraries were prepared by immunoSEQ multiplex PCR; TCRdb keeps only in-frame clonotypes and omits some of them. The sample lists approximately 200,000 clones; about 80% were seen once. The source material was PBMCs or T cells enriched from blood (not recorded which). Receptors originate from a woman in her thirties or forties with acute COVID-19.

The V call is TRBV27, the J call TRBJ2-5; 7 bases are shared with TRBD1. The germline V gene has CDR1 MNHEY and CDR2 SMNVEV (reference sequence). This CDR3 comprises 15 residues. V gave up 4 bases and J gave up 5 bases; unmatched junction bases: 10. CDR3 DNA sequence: TGTGCCAGCAGTTCCCCGCAAGGGGGCGGCGAGACCCAGTACTTC. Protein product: CASSSPQGGGETQYF.

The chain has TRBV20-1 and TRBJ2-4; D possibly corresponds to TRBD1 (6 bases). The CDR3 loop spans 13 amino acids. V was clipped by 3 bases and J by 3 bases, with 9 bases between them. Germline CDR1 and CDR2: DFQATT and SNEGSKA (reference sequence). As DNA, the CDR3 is TGCAGTGCTAGTGGCAGGGGCAAAAACATTCAGTACTTC. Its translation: CSASGRGKNIQYF.

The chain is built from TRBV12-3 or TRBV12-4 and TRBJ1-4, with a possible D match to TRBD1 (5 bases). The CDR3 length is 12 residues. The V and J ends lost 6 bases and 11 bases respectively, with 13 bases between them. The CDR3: CASSWDGGKLFF. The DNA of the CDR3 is TGTGCCAGCAGCTGGGACGGGGGGAAACTGTTTTTT.

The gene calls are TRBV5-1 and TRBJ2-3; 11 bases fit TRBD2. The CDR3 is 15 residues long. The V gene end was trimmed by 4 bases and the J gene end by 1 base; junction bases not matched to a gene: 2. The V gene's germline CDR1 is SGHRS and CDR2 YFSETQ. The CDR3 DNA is TGCGCCAGCAGCAAGGGACTAGCGGGCACAGATACGCAGTATTTT. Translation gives CASSKGLAGTDTQYF.

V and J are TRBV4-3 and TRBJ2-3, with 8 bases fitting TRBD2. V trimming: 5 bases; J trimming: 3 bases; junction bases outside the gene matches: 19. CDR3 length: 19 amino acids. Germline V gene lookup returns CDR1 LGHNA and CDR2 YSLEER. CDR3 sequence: CASSKLPPGGGLITDTQYF. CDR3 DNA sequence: TGCGCCAGCAGCAAGCTCCCTCCGGGCGGGGGGTTAATTACAGATACGCAGTATTTT.

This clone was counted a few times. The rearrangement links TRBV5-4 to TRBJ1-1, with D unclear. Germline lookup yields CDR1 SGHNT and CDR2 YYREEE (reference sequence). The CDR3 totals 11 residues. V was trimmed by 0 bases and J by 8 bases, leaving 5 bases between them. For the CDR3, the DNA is TGTGCCAGCAGCTTGGAGCGGGAAGCTTTCTTT. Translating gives CASSLEREAFF.

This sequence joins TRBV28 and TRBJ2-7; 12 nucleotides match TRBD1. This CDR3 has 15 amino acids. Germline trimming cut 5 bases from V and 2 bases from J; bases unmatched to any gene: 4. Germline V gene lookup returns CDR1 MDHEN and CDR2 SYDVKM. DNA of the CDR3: TGTGCCAGCAGTACCGGGACAGGGGGCCCCTACGAGCAGTACTTC. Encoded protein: CASSTGTGGPYEQYF.

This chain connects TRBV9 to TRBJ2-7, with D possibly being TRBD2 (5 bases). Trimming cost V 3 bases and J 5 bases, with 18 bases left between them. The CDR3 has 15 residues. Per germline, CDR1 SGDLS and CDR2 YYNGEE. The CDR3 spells CASSAERWGYDEQYF. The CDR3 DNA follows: TGTGCCAGCAGCGCGGAGCGGTGGGGTTACGACGAGCAGTACTTC.

DNA for the CDR3: TGCGCCAGCAGCCCCCGGACAGGGAAGAACACTGAAGCTTTCTTT. Translation: CASSPRTGKNTEAFF. This sequence joins TRBV4-3 and TRBJ1-1; 8 bases align to TRBD1. J lost 1 base, V lost 4 bases, and 5 bases had no gene match. CDR3 length: 15 residues. Germline-derived CDR1 and CDR2 are LGHNA and YSLEER.

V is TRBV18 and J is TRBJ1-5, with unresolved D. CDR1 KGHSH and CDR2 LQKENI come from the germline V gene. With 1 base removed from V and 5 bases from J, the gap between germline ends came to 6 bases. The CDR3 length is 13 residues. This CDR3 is CASSPLLDQPQHF. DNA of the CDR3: TGTGCCAGCTCACCACTTCTAGATCAGCCCCAGCATTTT.

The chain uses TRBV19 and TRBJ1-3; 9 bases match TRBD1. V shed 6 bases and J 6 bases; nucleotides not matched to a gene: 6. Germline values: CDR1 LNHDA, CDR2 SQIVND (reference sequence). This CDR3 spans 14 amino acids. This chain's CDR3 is CASRRTGAENTIYF. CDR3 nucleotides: TGTGCCAGTAGGAGGACAGGGGCTGAAAACACCATATATTTT.

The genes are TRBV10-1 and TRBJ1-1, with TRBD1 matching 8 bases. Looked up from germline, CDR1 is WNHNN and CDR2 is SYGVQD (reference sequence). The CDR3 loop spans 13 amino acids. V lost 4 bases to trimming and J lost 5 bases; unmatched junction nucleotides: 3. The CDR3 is CASSGTGRTEAFF. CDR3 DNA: TGCGCCAGCAGTGGGACAGGGAGAACTGAAGCTTTCTTT.

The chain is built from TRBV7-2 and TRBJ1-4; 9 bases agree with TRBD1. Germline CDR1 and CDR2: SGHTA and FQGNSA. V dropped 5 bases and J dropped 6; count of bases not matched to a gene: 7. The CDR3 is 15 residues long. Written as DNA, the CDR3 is TGTGCCAGCAGCCCAGGACAGGGGTGGCATGAAAAACTGTTTTTT. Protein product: CASSPGQGWHEKLFF.

As DNA, the CDR3 is TGTGCCAGTCGAACCGGGGGAGGCCCGAACACTGAAGCTTTCTTT. This codes for CASRTGGGPNTEAFF. V usage is TRBV19 and J usage is TRBJ1-1, with D perhaps matching TRBD1 (5 bases). Germline loops: CDR1 LNHDA, CDR2 SQIVND (reference sequence). V lost 8 bases and J lost 1, with 17 bases in between. The CDR3 extends over 15 amino acids.

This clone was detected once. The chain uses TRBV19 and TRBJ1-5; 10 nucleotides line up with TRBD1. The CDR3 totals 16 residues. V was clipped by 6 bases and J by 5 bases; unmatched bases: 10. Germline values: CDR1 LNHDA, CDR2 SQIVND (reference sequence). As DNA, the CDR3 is TGTGCCAGTAGCCTCCGGGACAGGGGAGTTCATCAGCCCCAGCATTTT. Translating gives CASSLRDRGVHQPQHF.

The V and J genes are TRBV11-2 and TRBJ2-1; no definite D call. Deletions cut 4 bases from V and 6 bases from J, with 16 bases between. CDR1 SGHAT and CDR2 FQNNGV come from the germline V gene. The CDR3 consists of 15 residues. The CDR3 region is CASSSSRVFPNEQFF. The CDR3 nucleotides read TGTGCCAGCAGCTCGAGCCGGGTCTTTCCCAATGAGCAGTTCTTC.

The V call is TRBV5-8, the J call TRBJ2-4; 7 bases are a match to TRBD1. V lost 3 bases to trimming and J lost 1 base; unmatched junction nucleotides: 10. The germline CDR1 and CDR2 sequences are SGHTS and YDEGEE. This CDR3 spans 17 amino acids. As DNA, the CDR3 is TGTGCCAGCAGCTCCCAACAGGGGTTGGTTGCCAAAAACATTCAGTACTTC. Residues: CASSSQQGLVAKNIQYF.

The CDR3: CASRRGRGSTGELFF. CDR3 DNA sequence: TGTGCCAGCAGAAGGGGTCGCGGGAGCACCGGGGAGCTGTTTTTT. The rearrangement links TRBV27 to TRBJ2-2; 7 bases match TRBD2. Looked up from germline, CDR1 is MNHEY and CDR2 is SMNVEV (reference sequence). V trimming: 6 bases; J trimming: 4 bases; junction bases outside the gene matches: 8. The CDR3 is made up of 15 amino acids.

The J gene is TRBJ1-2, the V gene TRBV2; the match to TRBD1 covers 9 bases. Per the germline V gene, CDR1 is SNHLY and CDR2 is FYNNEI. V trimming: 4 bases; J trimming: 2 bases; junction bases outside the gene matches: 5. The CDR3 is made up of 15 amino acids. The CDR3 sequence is CASSAGQGTNYGYTF. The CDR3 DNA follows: TGTGCCAGCAGTGCCGGACAGGGGACCAACTATGGCTACACCTTC.

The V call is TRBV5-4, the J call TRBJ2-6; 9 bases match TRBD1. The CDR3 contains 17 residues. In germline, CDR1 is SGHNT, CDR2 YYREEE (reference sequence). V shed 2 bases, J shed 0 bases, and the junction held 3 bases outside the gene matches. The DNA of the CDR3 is TGTGCCAGCAGCTTTACAGGGGGCTACTCTGGGGCCAACGTCCTGACTTTC. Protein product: CASSFTGGYSGANVLTF.

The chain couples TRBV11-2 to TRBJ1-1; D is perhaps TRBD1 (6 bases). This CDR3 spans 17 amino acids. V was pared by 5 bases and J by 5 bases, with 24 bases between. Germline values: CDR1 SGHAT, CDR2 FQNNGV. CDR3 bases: TGTGCCAGCAGCGCTACAGGGTTGGGGGTAGTAGGAACTGAAGCTTTCTTT. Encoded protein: CASSATGLGVVGTEAFF.

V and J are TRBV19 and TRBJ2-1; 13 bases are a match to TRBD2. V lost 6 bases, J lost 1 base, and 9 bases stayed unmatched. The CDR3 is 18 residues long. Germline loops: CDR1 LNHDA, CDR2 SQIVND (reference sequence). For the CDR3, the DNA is TGTGCCAGTAGCCGACTAGCGGGGGGCCCTGGTTCCTACAATGAGCAGTTCTTC. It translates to CASSRLAGGPGSYNEQFF. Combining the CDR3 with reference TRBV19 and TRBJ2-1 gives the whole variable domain DGGITQSPKYLFRKEGQNVTLSCEQNLNHDAMYWYRQDPGQGLRLIYYSQIVNDFQKGDIAEGYSVSREKKESFPLTVTSAQKNPTAFYLCASSRLAGGPGSYNEQFFGPGTRLTVL.

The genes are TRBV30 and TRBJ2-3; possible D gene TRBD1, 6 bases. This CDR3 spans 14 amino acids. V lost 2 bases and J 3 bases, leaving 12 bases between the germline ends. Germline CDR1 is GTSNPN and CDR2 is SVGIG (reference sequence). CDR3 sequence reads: CAWSTGQRTDTQYF. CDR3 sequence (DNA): TGTGCCTGGAGTACCGGACAGAGAACAGATACGCAGTATTTT.